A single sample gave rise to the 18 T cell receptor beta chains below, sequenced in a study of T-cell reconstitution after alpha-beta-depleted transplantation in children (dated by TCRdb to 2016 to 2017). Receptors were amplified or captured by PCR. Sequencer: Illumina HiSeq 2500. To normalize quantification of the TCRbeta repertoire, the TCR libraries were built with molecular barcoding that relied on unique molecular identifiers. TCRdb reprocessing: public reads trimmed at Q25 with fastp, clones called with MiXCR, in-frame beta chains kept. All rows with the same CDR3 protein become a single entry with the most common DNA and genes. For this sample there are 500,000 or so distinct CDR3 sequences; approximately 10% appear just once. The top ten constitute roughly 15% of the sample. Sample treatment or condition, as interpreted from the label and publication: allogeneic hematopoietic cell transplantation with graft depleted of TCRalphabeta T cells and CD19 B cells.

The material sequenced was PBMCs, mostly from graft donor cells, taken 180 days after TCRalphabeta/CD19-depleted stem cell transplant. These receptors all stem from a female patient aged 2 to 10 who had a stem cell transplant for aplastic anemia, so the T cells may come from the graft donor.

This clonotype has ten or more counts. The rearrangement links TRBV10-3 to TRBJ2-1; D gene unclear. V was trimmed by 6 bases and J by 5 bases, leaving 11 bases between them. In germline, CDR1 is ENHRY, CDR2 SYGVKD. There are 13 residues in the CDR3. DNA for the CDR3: TGTGCCATCAGGGGAACTGAACACAATGAGCAGTTCTTC. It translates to CAIRGTEHNEQFF.

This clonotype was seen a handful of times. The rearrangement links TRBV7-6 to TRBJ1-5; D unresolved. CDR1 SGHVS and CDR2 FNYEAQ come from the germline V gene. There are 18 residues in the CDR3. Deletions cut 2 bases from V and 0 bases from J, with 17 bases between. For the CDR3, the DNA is TGTGCCAGCAGCTTAAACCCCGGGCACAGCTATAGCAATCAGCCCCAGCATTTT. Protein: CASSLNPGHSYSNQPQHF.

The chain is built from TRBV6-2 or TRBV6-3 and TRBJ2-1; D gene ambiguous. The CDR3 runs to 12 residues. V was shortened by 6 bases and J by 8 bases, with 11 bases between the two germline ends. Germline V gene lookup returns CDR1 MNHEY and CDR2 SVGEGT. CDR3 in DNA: TGTGCCAGCAGGGTTCGTGCCGATGAGCAGTTCTTC. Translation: CASRVRADEQFF.

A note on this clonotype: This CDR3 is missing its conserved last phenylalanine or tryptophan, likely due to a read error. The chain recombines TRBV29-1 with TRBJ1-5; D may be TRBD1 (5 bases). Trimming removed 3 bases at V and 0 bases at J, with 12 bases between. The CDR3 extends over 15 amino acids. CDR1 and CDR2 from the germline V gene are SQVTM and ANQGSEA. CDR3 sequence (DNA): TGCAGCGTTGACGTAGGGGCCCTTAGCAATCAGCCCCAGCATTAT. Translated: CSVDVGALSNQPQHY.

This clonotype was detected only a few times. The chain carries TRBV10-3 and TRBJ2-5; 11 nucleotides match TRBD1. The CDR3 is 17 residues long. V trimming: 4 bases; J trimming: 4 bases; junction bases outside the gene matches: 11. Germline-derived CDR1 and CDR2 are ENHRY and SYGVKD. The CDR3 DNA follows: TGTGCCATCAGTGTACGTCCTGGACAGGGGGCCGGAGAGACCCAGTACTTC. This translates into CAISVRPGQGAGETQYF.

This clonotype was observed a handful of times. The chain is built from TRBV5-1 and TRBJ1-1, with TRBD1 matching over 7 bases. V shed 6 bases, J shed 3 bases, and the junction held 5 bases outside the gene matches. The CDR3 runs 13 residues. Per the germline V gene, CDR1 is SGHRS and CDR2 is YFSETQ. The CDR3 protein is CASTTGEDTEAFF. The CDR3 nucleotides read TGCGCCAGCACTACAGGGGAGGACACTGAAGCTTTCTTT.

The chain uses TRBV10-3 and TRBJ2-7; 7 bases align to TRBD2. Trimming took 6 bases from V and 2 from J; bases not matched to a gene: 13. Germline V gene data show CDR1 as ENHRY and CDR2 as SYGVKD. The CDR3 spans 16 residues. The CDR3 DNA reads TGTGCCATCAGCGTCAGGGAGGGCCCACGAACCTACGAGCAGTACTTC. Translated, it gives CAISVREGPRTYEQYF.

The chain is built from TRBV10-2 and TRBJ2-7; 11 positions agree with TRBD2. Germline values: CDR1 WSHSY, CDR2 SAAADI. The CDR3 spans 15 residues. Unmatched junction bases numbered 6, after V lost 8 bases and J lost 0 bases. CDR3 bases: TGCGCCAGCGTGAGGACTAGCGGGCCCTCCTACGAGCAGTACGTC. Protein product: CASVRTSGPSYEQYV.

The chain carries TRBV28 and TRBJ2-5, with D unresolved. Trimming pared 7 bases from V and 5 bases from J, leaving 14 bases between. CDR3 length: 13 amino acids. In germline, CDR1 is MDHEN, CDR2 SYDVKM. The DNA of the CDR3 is TGTGCCAGCACCTCCGGGCCCTGGGAGACCCAGTACTTC. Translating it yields CASTSGPWETQYF.

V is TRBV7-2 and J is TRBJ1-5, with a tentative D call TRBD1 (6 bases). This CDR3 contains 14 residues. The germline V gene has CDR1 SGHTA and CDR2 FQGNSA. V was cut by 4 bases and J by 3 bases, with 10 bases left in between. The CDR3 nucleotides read TGTGCCAGCAGCTCCAGGACAGACAATCAGCCCCAGCATTTT. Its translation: CASSSRTDNQPQHF.

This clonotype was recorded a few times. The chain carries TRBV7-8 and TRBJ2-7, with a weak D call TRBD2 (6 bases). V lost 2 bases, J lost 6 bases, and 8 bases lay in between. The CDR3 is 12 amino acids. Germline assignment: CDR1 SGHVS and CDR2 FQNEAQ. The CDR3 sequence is CASSLFGSEQYF. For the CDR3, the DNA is TGTGCCAGCAGCTTATTCGGGAGCGAGCAGTACTTC.

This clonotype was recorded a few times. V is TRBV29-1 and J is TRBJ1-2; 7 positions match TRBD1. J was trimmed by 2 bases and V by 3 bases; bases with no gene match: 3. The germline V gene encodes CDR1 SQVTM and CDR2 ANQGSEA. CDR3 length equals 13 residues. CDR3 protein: CSVEARGNYGYTF. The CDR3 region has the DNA TGCAGCGTTGAGGCCAGGGGGAACTATGGCTACACCTTC.

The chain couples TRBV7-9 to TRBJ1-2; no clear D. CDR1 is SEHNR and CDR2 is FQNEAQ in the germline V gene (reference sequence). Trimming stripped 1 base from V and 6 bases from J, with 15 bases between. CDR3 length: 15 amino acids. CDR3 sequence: CASSLGSVRTNGYTF. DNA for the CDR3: TGTGCCAGCAGCTTAGGCTCGGTCAGGACTAATGGCTACACCTTC. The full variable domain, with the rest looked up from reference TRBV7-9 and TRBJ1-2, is DTGVSQNPRHKITKRGQNVTFRCDPISEHNRLYWYRQTLGQGPEFLTYFQNEAQLEKSRLLSDRFSAERPKGSFSTLEIQRTEQGDSAMYLCASSLGSVRTNGYTFGSGTRLTVV.

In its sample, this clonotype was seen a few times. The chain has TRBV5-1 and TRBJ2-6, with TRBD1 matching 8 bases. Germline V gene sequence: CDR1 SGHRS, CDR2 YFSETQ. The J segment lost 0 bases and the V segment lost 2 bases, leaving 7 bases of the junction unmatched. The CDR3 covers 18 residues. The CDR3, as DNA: TGCGCCAGCAGCTTCAAGGCAGGGGGCGGCTCTGGGGCCAACGTCCTGACTTTC. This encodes CASSFKAGGGSGANVLTF.

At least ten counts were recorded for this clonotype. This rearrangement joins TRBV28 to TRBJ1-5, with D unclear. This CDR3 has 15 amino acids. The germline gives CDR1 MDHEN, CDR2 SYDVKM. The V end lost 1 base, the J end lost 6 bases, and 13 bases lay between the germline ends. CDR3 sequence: CASSLFLSGSQPQHF. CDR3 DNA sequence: TGTGCCAGCAGTTTATTTCTATCTGGGAGTCAGCCCCAGCATTTT.

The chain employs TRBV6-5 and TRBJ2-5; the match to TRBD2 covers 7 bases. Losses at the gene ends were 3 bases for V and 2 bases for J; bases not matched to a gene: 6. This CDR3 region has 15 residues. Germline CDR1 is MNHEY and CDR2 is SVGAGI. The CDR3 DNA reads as TGTGCCAGCAGTTATACGGCTAGCGGACAAGAGACCCAGTACTTC. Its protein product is CASSYTASGQETQYF.

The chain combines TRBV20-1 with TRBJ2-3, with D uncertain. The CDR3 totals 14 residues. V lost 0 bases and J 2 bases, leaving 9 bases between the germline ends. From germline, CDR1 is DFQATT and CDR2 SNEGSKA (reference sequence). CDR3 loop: CSARDRQFTDTQYF. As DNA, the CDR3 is TGCAGTGCTAGAGATCGACAATTCACAGATACGCAGTATTTT.

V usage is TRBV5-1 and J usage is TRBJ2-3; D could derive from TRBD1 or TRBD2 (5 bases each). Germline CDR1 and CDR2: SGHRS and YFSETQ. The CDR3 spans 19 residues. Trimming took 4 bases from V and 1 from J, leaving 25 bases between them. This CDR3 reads CASSAGTVGRGARTDTQYF. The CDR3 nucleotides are TGCGCCAGCAGCGCCGGGACGGTGGGTCGGGGTGCTCGCACAGATACGCAGTATTTT.